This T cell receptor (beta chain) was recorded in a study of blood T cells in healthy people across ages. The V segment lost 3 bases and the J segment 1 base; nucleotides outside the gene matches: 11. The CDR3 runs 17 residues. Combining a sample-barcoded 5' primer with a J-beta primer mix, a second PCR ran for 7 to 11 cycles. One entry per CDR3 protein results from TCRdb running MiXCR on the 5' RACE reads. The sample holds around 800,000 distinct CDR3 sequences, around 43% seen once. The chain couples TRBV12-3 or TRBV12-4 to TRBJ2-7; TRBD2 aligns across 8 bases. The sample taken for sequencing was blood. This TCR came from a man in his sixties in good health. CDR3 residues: CASSFTLGGGFSYEQYF. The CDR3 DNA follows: TGTGCCAGCAGTTTTACCCTCGGGGGGGGTTTTTCCTACGAGCAGTACTTC.